This paragraph reports one T cell receptor beta chain. In the authors' methods: Nucleated cell number was recorded as an estimate derived from reference gene primer amplification. Produced via immunoSEQ multiplex PCR; TCRdb's table is partial and in-frame only. The V and J calls and clone size were taken over from that table, and D and trimming were inferred from the DNA. Among about 100,000 clones listed, about 80% were seen once. This sample is drawn from a study of blood T cell repertoires in COVID-19. Study background: PBMCs, B-cell-depleted T cells, or T cells were the source of the cDNA or gDNA that made up the material.

Per the germline V gene, CDR1 is SGHTS and CDR2 is YDEGEE. The CDR3 sequence is 15 residues long. The V end lost 2 bases, the J end lost 4 bases, and 12 bases lay between the germline ends. The rearrangement uses TRBV5-8 and TRBJ2-2, with D maybe TRBD1 (6 bases). The source of this sequence is a woman of 80 years or more with active or convalescent COVID-19. What was sequenced was peripheral blood. The CDR3 region has the DNA TGTGCCAGCAGCTTCGGTGACAGGAGCACCGGGGAGCTGTTTTTT. Protein: CASSFGDRSTGELFF.